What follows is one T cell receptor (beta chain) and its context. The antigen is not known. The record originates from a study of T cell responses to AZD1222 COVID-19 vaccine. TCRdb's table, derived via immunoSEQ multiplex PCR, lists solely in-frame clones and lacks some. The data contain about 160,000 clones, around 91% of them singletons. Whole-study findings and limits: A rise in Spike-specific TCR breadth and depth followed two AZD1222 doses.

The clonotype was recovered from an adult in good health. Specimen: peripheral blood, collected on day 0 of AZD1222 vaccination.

The CDR3 spells CASSATSGSSTDTQYF. In nucleotides, the CDR3 is TGTGCCAGTAGCGCGACTAGCGGATCCTCCACAGATACGCAGTATTTT. This chain links TRBV19 with TRBJ2-3, with TRBD2 identical over 9 bases. The CDR3 consists of 16 residues. Germline lookup yields CDR1 LNHDA and CDR2 SQIVND (reference sequence). V shed 6 bases and J 2 bases; nucleotides not matched to a gene: 9.